This T cell receptor beta chain was captured by sequencing in a study of T cell repertoires in ileal Crohn's disease. Germline CDR1 DFQATT, CDR2 SNEGSKA (reference sequence). V dropped 5 bases and J dropped 4 bases, with 9 bases sitting between them. There are 11 residues in the CDR3. Assay: immunoSEQ multiplex PCR; the TCRdb copy retains only in-frame clones and omits some. The sample carries 2,300 or so clones, roughly 90% recorded once. This chain joins TRBV20-1 and TRBJ2-7; perhaps TRBD2 as D (6 bases). This receptor was taken from an adult with Crohn's disease. The specimen sequenced was ileal tissue. CDR3 nucleotides: TGCAGTGCTCGGCGGGGTTACGAGCAGTACTTC. Its protein product is CSARRGYEQYF.